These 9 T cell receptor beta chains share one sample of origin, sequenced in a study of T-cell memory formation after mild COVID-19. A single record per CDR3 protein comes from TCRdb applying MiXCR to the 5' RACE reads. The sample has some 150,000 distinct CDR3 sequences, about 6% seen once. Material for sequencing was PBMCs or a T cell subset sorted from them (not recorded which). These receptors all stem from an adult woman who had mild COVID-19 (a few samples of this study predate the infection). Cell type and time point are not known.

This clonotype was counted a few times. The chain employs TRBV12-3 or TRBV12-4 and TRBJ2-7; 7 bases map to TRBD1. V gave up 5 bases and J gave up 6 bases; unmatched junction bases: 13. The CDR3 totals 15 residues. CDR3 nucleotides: TGTGCCAGCAGTCCCAGGGGGAACCGGCCGGGCGAGCAGTACTTC. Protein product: CASSPRGNRPGEQYF.

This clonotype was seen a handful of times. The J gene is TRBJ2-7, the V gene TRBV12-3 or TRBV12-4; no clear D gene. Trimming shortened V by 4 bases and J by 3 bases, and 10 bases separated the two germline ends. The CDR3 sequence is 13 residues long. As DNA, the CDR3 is TGTGCCAGCAGTTACGGACGTAACTACGAGCAGTACTTC. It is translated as CASSYGRNYEQYF.

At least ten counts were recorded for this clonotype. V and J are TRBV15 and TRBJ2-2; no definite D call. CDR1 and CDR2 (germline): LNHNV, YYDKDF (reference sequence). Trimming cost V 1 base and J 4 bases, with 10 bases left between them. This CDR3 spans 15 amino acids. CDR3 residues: CATSRAKQFTGELFF. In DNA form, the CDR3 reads TGTGCCACCAGCAGAGCGAAACAGTTCACCGGGGAGCTGTTTTTT.

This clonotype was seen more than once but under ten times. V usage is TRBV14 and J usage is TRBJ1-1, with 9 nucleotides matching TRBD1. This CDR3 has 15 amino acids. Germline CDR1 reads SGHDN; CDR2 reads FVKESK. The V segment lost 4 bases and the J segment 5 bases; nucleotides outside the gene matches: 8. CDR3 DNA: TGTGCCAGCAGCCCCTCCCCAGGACAGGGGACTGAAGCTTTCTTT. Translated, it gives CASSPSPGQGTEAFF.

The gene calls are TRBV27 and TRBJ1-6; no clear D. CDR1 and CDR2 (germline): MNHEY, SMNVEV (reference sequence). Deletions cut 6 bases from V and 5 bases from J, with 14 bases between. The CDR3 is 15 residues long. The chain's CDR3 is CASSPSAPNNSPLHF. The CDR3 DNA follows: TGTGCCAGCAGCCCTTCCGCCCCAAATAATTCACCCCTCCACTTT.

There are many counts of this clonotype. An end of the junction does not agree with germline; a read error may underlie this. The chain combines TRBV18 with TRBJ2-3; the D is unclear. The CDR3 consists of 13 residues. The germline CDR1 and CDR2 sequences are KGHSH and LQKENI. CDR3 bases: TGCGCCAGCAGCCCCGCTAGCACAGATACGCAGTATTTT. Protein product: CASSPASTDTQYF.

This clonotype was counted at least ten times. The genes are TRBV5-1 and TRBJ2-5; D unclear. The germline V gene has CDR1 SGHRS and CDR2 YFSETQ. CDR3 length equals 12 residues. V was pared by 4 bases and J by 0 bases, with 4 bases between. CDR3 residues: CASSQNQETQYF. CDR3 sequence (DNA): TGCGCCAGCAGCCAAAACCAAGAGACCCAGTACTTC.

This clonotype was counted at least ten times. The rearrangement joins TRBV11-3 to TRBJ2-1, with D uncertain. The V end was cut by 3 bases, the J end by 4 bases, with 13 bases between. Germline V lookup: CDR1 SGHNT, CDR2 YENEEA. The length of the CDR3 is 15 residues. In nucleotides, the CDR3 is TGTGCCAGCAGCTTCAACTTCGGCCCTTACAATGAGCAGTTCTTC. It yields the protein CASSFNFGPYNEQFF.

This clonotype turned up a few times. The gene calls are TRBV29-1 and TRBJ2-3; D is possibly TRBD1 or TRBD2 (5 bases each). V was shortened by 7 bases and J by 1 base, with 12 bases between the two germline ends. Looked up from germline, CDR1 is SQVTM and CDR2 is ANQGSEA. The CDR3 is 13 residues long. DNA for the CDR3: TGCAGCGGGATACTAGGGGGCACAGATACGCAGTATTTT. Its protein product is CSGILGGTDTQYF.